This entry is about one T cell receptor beta chain. At the DNA level, this CDR3 is encoded by other sequences in the same sample as well. The data originate from a study of OX40 agonist ivuxolimab in advanced cancers. Clones were sequenced by immunoSEQ multiplex PCR, and TCRdb holds only the in-frame ones, with some missing. Of some 54,000 clones listed, 84% are singletons. Trimming took 7 bases from V and 1 from J, leaving 14 bases between them. Germline-derived CDR1 and CDR2 are SNHLY and FYNNEI. The CDR3 consists of 15 residues. With autoimmune disease history or systemic immunosuppression, patients were excluded.

The chain couples TRBV2 to TRBJ1-5, with D maybe TRBD1 (5 bases). The TCR sequence derives from an adult with an advanced solid tumor such as melanoma, head and neck, liver or kidney cancer. Sequenced material: CD4+ or CD8+ T cells sorted from blood, taken in a trial of the OX40 agonist ivuxolimab. CDR3: CASKAMGLSNQPQHF. CDR3 DNA sequence: TGTGCCAGCAAGGCGATGGGGCTGAGCAATCAGCCCCAGCATTTT.